The subject of this entry is one TCR beta chain. Its matching antigen is unknown. The data derive from a study of T cell responses to AZD1222 COVID-19 vaccine. Study-wide findings and caveats: Per reports, nearly half of all spike-specific TCRs target regions that are unmutated in variants. Donors were largely white British and mainly female; clonal diversity was possibly underestimated. Baseline serology detected seropositivity in only six or seven AZD1222 recipients.

The protocol was immunoSEQ multiplex PCR, while the TCRdb copy is restricted to in-frame clones and leaves out a portion. This table holds about 150,000 clones, about 91% found once. V was shortened by 3 bases and J by 6 bases, with 18 bases between the two germline ends. Germline V gene data show CDR1 as ENHRY and CDR2 as SYGVKD. The CDR3 sequence is 15 residues long. The starting material was peripheral blood, obtained on day 0 of AZD1222 vaccination. V gene TRBV10-3 combines with J gene TRBJ2-7, with D possibly being TRBD1 (5 bases). The source is an adult in good health. CDR3 DNA sequence: TGTGCCATCAGTGATCAAATGGCAGGGTCGGGCGAGCAGTACTTC. It yields the protein CAISDQMAGSGEQYF.